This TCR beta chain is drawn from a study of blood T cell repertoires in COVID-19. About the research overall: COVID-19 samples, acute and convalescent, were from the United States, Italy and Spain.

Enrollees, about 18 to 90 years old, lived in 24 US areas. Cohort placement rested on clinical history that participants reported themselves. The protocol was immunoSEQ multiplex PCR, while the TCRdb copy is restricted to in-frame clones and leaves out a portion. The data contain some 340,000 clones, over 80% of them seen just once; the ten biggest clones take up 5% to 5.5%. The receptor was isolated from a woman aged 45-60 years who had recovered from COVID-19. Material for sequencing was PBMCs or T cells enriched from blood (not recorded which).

The CDR3, as DNA: TGTGCCAGCAGTTCCCCCATCGGTAATGGCTACACCTTC. It translates to CASSSPIGNGYTF. The chain carries TRBV27 and TRBJ1-2; D remains unclear. The CDR3 spans 13 residues. Deletions cut 4 bases from V and 6 bases from J, with 12 bases between. CDR1 and CDR2 from the germline V gene are MNHEY and SMNVEV (reference sequence).